The 27 T cell receptor beta chains in this list originate from one sample, sequenced in a study of ipilimumab plus nivolumab after autologous stem cell transplantation. Here immunoSEQ multiplex PCR was the method, and the copy in TCRdb shows in-frame clones only, minus some. Among roughly 20,000 clones listed, just over 75% were seen once. Sequenced material: PBMCs, taken in a trial of ipilimumab plus nivolumab as post-transplant consolidation. These TCRs come from a male donor with diffuse large B-cell lymphoma.

The V call is TRBV30, the J call TRBJ2-2, with D possibly being TRBD1 (6 bases). Germline assignment: CDR1 GTSNPN and CDR2 SVGIG (reference sequence). The CDR3 has 13 amino acids. V shed 1 base and J shed 6 bases, with 9 bases lying between them. The CDR3 bases are TGTGCCTGGAGTGGGGACATCCCCGGGGAGCTGTTTTTT. Its protein product is CAWSGDIPGELFF. The full variable domain, rest sourced from reference TRBV30 and TRBJ2-2, is SQTIHQWPATLVQPVGSPLSLECTVEGTSNPNLYWYRQAAGRGLQLLFYSVGIGQISSEVPQNLSASRPQDRQFILSSKKLLLSDSGFYLCAWSGDIPGELFFGEGSRLTVL.

The chain couples TRBV7-2 to TRBJ2-3; D uncertain. V lost 5 bases to trimming and J lost 2 bases, with 8 bases between them. The CDR3 sequence is 13 residues long. Germline V gene data show CDR1 as SGHTA and CDR2 as FQGNSA. CDR3 sequence reads: CASSPYSTDTQYF. The DNA of the CDR3 is TGTGCCAGCAGCCCCTATTCCACAGATACGCAGTATTTT.

In its sample, this clone was seen once. The chain recombines TRBV28 with TRBJ1-1; tentative D call: TRBD1 (5 bases). Trimming pared 5 bases from V and 4 bases from J, leaving 23 bases between. The germline gives CDR1 MDHEN, CDR2 SYDVKM. The CDR3 length is 17 residues. In nucleotides, the CDR3 is TGTGCCAGCAGTCCCCGGTCGGGGACGGGGTTGGGCACTGAAGCTTTCTTT. This codes for CASSPRSGTGLGTEAFF.

This chain joins TRBV23-1 and TRBJ1-6, with 10 bases fitting TRBD1. TRBV23-1 is flagged as an ORF with uncertain function. This CDR3 is built from 17 residues. The junction had 10 bases not matched to a gene; V was cut back by 7 bases and J by 4 bases. This chain's CDR3 is CASMGDRGGKYNSPLHF. The DNA for the CDR3 is TGCGCCAGCATGGGGGACAGGGGAGGGAAATATAATTCACCCCTCCACTTT.

This sequence joins TRBV5-3 and TRBJ2-7; D is uncertain. TRBV5-3 is an ORF, with its function uncertain. V lost 8 bases to trimming and J lost 5 bases, with 17 bases between them. This CDR3 has 13 residues. The CDR3 nucleotides are TGTGCCAGCACCCCCCAGTTGGGGAACGAGCAGTACTTC. Translating it yields CASTPQLGNEQYF.

This clone was counted between two and nine times. The CDR3 sequence is CASSPQTRDYGEAFF. CDR3 DNA sequence: TGTGCCAGCAGCCCCCAAACCAGGGACTACGGTGAAGCTTTCTTT. J is TRBJ1-1 and V is TRBV7-9; D possibly corresponds to TRBD1 (5 bases). In germline, CDR1 is SEHNR, CDR2 FQNEAQ (reference sequence). Trimming removed 5 bases at V and 7 bases at J, with 20 bases between. The length of the CDR3 is 15 residues.

This clone appeared once. The chain employs TRBV9 and TRBJ2-7, with D possibly being TRBD2 (7 bases). The CDR3 has 16 amino acids. Looked up from germline, CDR1 is SGDLS and CDR2 is YYNGEE. Trimming stripped 0 bases from V and 0 bases from J, with 13 bases between. This CDR3 reads CASSVGTGGYSYEQYF. CDR3 bases: TGTGCCAGCAGCGTAGGGACGGGGGGCTACTCCTACGAGCAGTACTTC.

Within the sample, this clone is medium-sized (0.01 to 0.1%). This sequence joins TRBV5-1 and TRBJ2-2; maybe TRBD1 (6 bases). The CDR3 is made up of 17 amino acids. Germline CDR1 is SGHRS and CDR2 is YFSETQ. Trimming took off 0 bases at V and 2 bases at J, with 14 bases between the two ends. The CDR3 reads CASSLAKTGGNTGELFF. The CDR3 DNA reads TGCGCCAGCAGCTTGGCCAAGACAGGAGGAAACACCGGGGAGCTGTTTTTT.

This clone appeared once. The chain has TRBV7-9 and TRBJ1-6; 8 nucleotides agree with TRBD1. Trimming at V came to 4 bases and at J to 6 bases, leaving 5 bases not matched to a gene. CDR1 is SEHNR, CDR2 FQNEAQ, per germline (reference sequence). The CDR3 is 15 residues long. The CDR3 DNA follows: TGTGCCAGCAGCTCTTTCGGACAGGGTAATTCACCCCTCCACTTT. Amino acids: CASSSFGQGNSPLHF.

The V and J genes are TRBV18 and TRBJ1-1; D not resolved. Germline values: CDR1 KGHSH, CDR2 LQKENI. V lost 3 bases and J lost 5, with 7 bases in between. This CDR3 region has 12 residues. Here the CDR3 DNA reads TGTGCCAGCTCACCCTTGCGAACTGAAGCTTTCTTT. Its protein is CASSPLRTEAFF.

V and J are TRBV11-2 and TRBJ2-1, with 14 bases that match TRBD2. The CDR3 loop spans 17 amino acids. After removal of 3 bases from V and 5 bases from J, the junction contained 6 bases not matched to a gene. From germline, CDR1 is SGHAT and CDR2 FQNNGV. CDR3 sequence reads: CASSLRLAGGADNEQFF. As DNA, the CDR3 is TGTGCCAGCAGCTTGAGACTAGCGGGGGGGGCCGACAATGAGCAGTTCTTC.

The sample holds a few counts of this clone. The V and J genes are TRBV5-6 and TRBJ1-6; 8 bases align to TRBD1. The length of the CDR3 is 15 residues. The V gene's germline CDR1 is SGHDT and CDR2 YYEEEE. V shed 4 bases, J shed 10 bases, and the junction held 10 bases outside the gene matches. The CDR3 is CASSPDGQGMSPLHF. DNA of the CDR3: TGTGCCAGCAGCCCCGACGGACAGGGAATGTCACCCCTCCACTTT.

Only one count was recorded for this clone. The genes are TRBV7-8 and TRBJ2-5; 10 bases map to TRBD1. The ends lost 5 bases at V and 4 bases at J; junction bases unmatched: 7. The CDR3 spans 15 residues. Germline V gene lookup returns CDR1 SGHVS and CDR2 FQNEAQ. In DNA, the CDR3 is TGTGCCAGCAGCCAGACAGGGGGCTTAAGAGAGACCCAGTACTTC. Encoded protein: CASSQTGGLRETQYF.

The J gene is TRBJ2-2, the V gene TRBV21-1; the table gives TRBD1 as D, unverified against the DNA. TRBV21-1 is a listed pseudogene. The CDR3 runs 16 residues. The CDR3 loop is CASSVSRDSQPGELFF. CDR3 DNA sequence: TGTGCCAGCAGCGTGAGCCGGGACAGTCAGCCCGGGGAGCTGTTTTTT.

As for this clone: The junction differs from germline at one of its ends, possibly a read error. The CDR3: CAWSQGSSNSPLHF. The DNA of the CDR3 is TGTGCCTGGAGTCAGGGGTCCTCTAATTCACCCCTCCACTTT. This chain joins TRBV30 and TRBJ1-6, with D maybe TRBD1 (6 bases). This CDR3 is built from 14 residues. Per the germline V gene, CDR1 is GTSNPN and CDR2 is SVGIG (reference sequence). The complete variable domain, with remaining parts taken from reference TRBV30 and TRBJ1-6, reads SQTIHQWPATLVQPVGSPLSLECTVEGTSNPNLYWYRQAAGRGLQLLFYSVGIGQISSEVPQNLSASRPQDRQFILSSKKLLLSDSGFYLCAWSQGSSNSPLHFGNGTRLTVT.

This clone has only a few counts. The V call is TRBV27, the J call TRBJ1-2; D possibly corresponds to TRBD1 (5 bases). Trimming cost V 4 bases and J 3 bases, with 15 bases left between them. CDR3 size: 15 residues. Germline lookup yields CDR1 MNHEY and CDR2 SMNVEV (reference sequence). The CDR3 region has the DNA TGTGCCAGCAGTTCCGGGGCCCCGGTGGACTATGGCTACACCTTC. Amino acid sequence: CASSSGAPVDYGYTF.

This clone occurred a few times. The chain is built from TRBV7-8 and TRBJ1-5; D is ambiguous. Germline V gene lookup returns CDR1 SGHVS and CDR2 FQNEAQ. The length of the CDR3 is 12 residues. V was cut by 3 bases and J by 3 bases, with 3 bases left in between. This CDR3 reads CASSLANQPQHF. CDR3 bases: TGTGCCAGCAGCTTGGCCAATCAGCCCCAGCATTTT.

The rearrangement uses TRBV6-6 and TRBJ2-2; no reliable D call. The length of the CDR3 is 16 residues. Trimming took off 7 bases at V and 2 bases at J, with 17 bases between the two ends. The germline V gene has CDR1 MNHNY and CDR2 SVGAGI (reference sequence). CDR3: CASTSETKINTGELFF. As DNA, the CDR3 is TGTGCCAGCACCTCCGAAACGAAGATTAACACCGGGGAGCTGTTTTTT.

The rearrangement uses TRBV7-9 and TRBJ2-4; possible D gene TRBD1, 6 bases. Germline V gives CDR1 SEHNR, CDR2 FQNEAQ (reference sequence). Between the trimmed V and J ends, which lost 4 bases and 1 base, there was a span of 14 bases. The CDR3 is 16 residues long. The DNA for the CDR3 is TGTGCCAGCAGCTCATATTGGCAGGGGGCCAAAAACATTCAGTACTTC. It codes for CASSSYWQGAKNIQYF. The entire variable domain, with the rest obtained from reference TRBV7-9 and TRBJ2-4, is as follows: DTGVSQNPRHKITKRGQNVTFRCDPISEHNRLYWYRQTLGQGPEFLTYFQNEAQLEKSRLLSDRFSAERPKGSFSTLEIQRTEQGDSAMYLCASSSYWQGAKNIQYFGAGTRLSVL.

A remark on this clone: The sample contains more than one DNA sequence encoding this CDR3. V and J are TRBV4-2 and TRBJ2-7; perhaps D is TRBD1 or TRBD2 (5 bases each). The germline gives CDR1 LGHNA, CDR2 YNFKEQ. Trimming stripped 0 bases from V and 0 bases from J, with 9 bases between. The CDR3 runs 15 residues. Here the CDR3 reads CASSQDGTGSYEQYF. CDR3 sequence (DNA): TGTGCCAGCAGCCAAGACGGGACGGGCTCCTACGAGCAGTACTTC.

The genes are TRBV6-6 and TRBJ1-2, with D tentatively TRBD1 (5 bases). This CDR3 comprises 15 residues. V lost 3 bases and J 2 bases, leaving 13 bases between the germline ends. Germline-derived CDR1 and CDR2 are MNHNY and SVGAGI (reference sequence). In nucleotides, the CDR3 is TGTGCCAGCAGTTATGCTAGGGGTTTGAACTATGGCTACACCTTC. It yields the protein CASSYARGLNYGYTF.

The chain is built from TRBV9 and TRBJ2-3; 8 nucleotides match TRBD2. V lost 3 bases, J lost 1 base, and 10 bases stayed unmatched. This CDR3 is 17 amino acids long. Germline loops: CDR1 SGDLS, CDR2 YYNGEE. The CDR3 protein is CASSAGGASAGTDTQYF. The CDR3, as DNA: TGTGCCAGCAGCGCGGGGGGGGCCTCAGCTGGCACAGATACGCAGTATTTT.

The V call is TRBV19, the J call TRBJ2-6, with a possible D match to TRBD2 (5 bases). Germline-derived CDR1 and CDR2 are LNHDA and SQIVND (reference sequence). The CDR3 spans 16 residues. V was trimmed by 4 bases and J by 0 bases, leaving 10 bases between them. CDR3 sequence: CASSTPRGSGANVLTF. Here the CDR3 DNA reads TGTGCCAGTAGTACCCCCCGGGGCTCTGGGGCCAACGTCCTGACTTTC.

The chain couples TRBV28 to TRBJ2-7, with TRBD2 matching over 7 bases. Germline values: CDR1 MDHEN, CDR2 SYDVKM. The CDR3 extends over 15 amino acids. V lost 5 bases and J lost 2; bases outside the gene matches: 9. CDR3 nucleotide sequence: TGTGCCAGCAGTCCCACGGGGGGACCTACCTACGAGCAGTACTTC. This translates into CASSPTGGPTYEQYF.

The genes are TRBV5-1 and TRBJ2-5; D may be TRBD1 (5 bases). Gene TRBJ2-7 matches the end of the DNA better, so the J call may be wrong. The length of the CDR3 is 15 residues. Germline V lookup: CDR1 SGHRS, CDR2 YFSETQ. CDR3 DNA sequence: TGCGCCAGCCAGCTTGGGCAGGGCGGCCCCTACGAGCAGTACTTC. This sequence encodes CASQLGQGGPYEQYF.

The gene calls are TRBV9 and TRBJ1-1, with TRBD1 matching over 8 bases. The CDR3 has 23 amino acids. Germline CDR1 SGDLS, CDR2 YYNGEE. J was trimmed by 4 bases and V by 3 bases; bases with no gene match: 32. The CDR3, as DNA: TGTGCCAGCAGCGCCATACGATGGCGACGACAGGGGCGATATTATATCTGGGTCACTGAAGCTTTCTTT. Protein product: CASSAIRWRRQGRYYIWVTEAFF.

The chain is built from TRBV21-1 and TRBJ1-1; TRBD1, the D gene given by the table, was not confirmed from the DNA. TRBV21-1 constitutes a pseudogene. The length of the CDR3 is 15 residues. The CDR3 reads CASRRQGARDTEAFF. The CDR3 DNA is TGTGCCAGCCGCCGACAGGGGGCGCGTGACACTGAAGCTTTCTTT.